Listed below are T cell receptor beta chains from one sample, sequenced in a study of cytomegalovirus exposure and HLA in healthy donors. Libraries were prepared by immunoSEQ multiplex PCR; TCRdb keeps only in-frame clonotypes and omits some of them. The sample lists 150,000 to 200,000 clones, 75% to 90% occurring once. Sequenced input: PBMCs. These receptors came from a woman aged 18 to 35 in good health and CMV-seronegative. CDR3s include the opening cysteine and the closing phenylalanine or tryptophan. Fields, in order: CDR3 protein, V gene.

CDR3: CASRGQAANYGYTF
V: TRBV2

CDR3: CASSHLLGDRGNEQFF
V: TRBV4-2

CDR3: CASSYSAGSNQPQHF
V: TRBV6-5

CDR3: CASSLNAGTGFGNTIYF
V: TRBV11-2

CDR3: CASTPTSGIQETQYF
V: TRBV7-9

CDR3: CASSSGSLGKGYTF
V: TRBV5-1

CDR3: CASSLGYREGYTF
V: TRBV5-1

CDR3: CASSLALAGGNEQFF
V: TRBV11-2

CDR3: CASSQQGRFRGTEAFF
V: TRBV27

CDR3: CASSWATGIVNEKLFF
V: TRBV7-2

CDR3: CASSDLAGNYNEQFF
V: TRBV2

CDR3: CAWSRNLGQQDYEQYF
V: TRBV30

CDR3: CASSSGEYSNQPQHF
V: TRBV19

CDR3: CASRESGYEQYF
V: TRBV5-1

CDR3: CASSRTGGAEGHTIYF
V: TRBV7-6

CDR3: CASSTTGPAYEQYF
V: TRBV27

CDR3: CASSLTGIDYGYTF
V: TRBV7-9